What follows describes a single T cell receptor beta chain. The data were obtained in a study of tumor-infiltrating lymphocytes in oesophageal squamous cell carcinoma. TCRdb recomputed calls from the PCR reads with MiXCR, one row per CDR3 protein. The data show fewer than 20,000 distinct CDR3 sequences, over 40% seen once. Germline V CDR1 and CDR2: SGHTA, FQGNSA. Trimming removed 5 bases at V and 8 bases at J, with 16 bases between. The CDR3 runs 14 residues. This chain joins TRBV7-2 and TRBJ2-1, with D possibly matching TRBD2 (7 bases). The source material was esophageal tumor tissue. This sequence was found in a male donor with esophageal squamous cell carcinoma. CDR3 in DNA: TGTGCCAGCAGCCCGGGGGGCTTTACATATGAGCAGTTCTTC. Amino acid sequence: CASSPGGFTYEQFF.